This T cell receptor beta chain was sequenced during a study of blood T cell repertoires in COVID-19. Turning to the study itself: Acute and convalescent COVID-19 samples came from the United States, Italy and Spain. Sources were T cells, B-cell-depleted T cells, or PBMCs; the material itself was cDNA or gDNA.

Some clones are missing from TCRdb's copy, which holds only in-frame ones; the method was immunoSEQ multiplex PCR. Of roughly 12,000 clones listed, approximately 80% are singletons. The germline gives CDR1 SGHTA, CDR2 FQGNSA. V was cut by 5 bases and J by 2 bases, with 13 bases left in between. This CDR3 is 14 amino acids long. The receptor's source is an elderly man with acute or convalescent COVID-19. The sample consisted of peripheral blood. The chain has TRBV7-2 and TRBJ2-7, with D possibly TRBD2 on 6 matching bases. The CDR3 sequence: CASSPPAGTYEQYF. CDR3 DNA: TGTGCCAGCAGCCCTCCGGCGGGGACCTACGAGCAGTACTTC.